This T cell receptor beta chain came from a study of cytomegalovirus exposure and HLA in healthy donors. Findings and limits, study-wide: Rare TCR sequences predominated, though certain public TCRs were found in many donors.

Comment on this clone: What it recognizes is unknown.

TCRdb's table, derived via immunoSEQ multiplex PCR, lists solely in-frame clones and lacks some. The repertoire consists of tens of thousands of clones, with roughly nine tenths occurring once and the leading ten covering about 15%. The CDR3 totals 13 residues. The V gene's germline CDR1 is SGHRS and CDR2 YFSETQ. V gave up 4 bases and J gave up 4 bases, with 12 bases separating them. The sample taken for sequencing was PBMCs. This TCR was sampled from a woman aged 18-29 years in good health and CMV-seronegative. V usage is TRBV5-1 and J usage is TRBJ2-7; D perhaps matches TRBD1 (5 bases). For the CDR3, the DNA is TGCGCCAGCAGCATCCCAGGGAAATACGAGCAGTACTTC. Protein product: CASSIPGKYEQYF.